This T cell receptor beta chain derives from a study of post-analysis software for immune sequencing data. Study-level points and caveats: Multiple sclerosis was associated with a significant reduction in normalized Chao1 diversity relative to controls. The five TRBV segments detected at higher frequency in patients than in controls included TRBV5-6, TRBV5-1 and TRBV20-1.

With 5 bases removed from V and 3 bases from J, the gap between germline ends came to 20 bases. The CDR3 covers 15 residues. Per the germline V gene, CDR1 is DFQATT and CDR2 is SNEGSKA (reference sequence). With regard to this clonotype: What it binds is not known.

Researchers reported that TCR beta cDNA libraries carried unique molecular identifiers. TCRdb re-called the PCR reads with MiXCR, one entry per CDR3 protein. The table has roughly 540,000 distinct CDR3 sequences, approximately 34% seen once. This chain links TRBV20-1 with TRBJ2-7, with a tentative D call TRBD2 (6 bases). The clonotype originates from a girl aged 2-17 years with multiple sclerosis. What was sequenced was blood. CDR3 nucleotide sequence: TGCAGTGCTGGCCCTCGAGACACCGGGAGCTACGAGCAGTACTTC. It specifies CSAGPRDTGSYEQYF.